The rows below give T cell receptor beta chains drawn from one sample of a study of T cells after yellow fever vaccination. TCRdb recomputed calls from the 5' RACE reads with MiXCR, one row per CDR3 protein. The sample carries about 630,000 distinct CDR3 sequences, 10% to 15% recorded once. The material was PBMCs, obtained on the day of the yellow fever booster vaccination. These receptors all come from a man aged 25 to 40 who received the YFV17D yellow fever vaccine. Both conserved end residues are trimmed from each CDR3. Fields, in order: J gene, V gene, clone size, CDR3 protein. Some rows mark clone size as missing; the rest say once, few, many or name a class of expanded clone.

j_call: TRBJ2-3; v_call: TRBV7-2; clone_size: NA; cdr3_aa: ASKRTPTDTQY
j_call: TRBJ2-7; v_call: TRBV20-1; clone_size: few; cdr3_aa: SAPPSGKAYEQY
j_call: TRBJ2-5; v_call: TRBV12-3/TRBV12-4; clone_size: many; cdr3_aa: ASLDRALKNTQY
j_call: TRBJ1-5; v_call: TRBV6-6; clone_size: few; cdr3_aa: ASSARRGASNQPQH
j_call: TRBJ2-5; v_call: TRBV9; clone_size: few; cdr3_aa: ASSPRASAETQY
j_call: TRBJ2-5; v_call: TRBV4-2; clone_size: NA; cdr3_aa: ASSQASGEGARETQY
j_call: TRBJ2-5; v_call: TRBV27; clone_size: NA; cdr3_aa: ASSLMGETQY
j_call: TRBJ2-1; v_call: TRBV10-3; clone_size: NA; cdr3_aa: AISVLAESSYNEQF
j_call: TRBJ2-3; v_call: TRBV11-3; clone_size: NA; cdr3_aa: ASSLGRDSTDTQY
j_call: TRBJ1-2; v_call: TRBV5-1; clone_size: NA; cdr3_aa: ASSLDHSDYGYT
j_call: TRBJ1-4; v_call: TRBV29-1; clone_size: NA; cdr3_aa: SVGGPRGPNEKLF
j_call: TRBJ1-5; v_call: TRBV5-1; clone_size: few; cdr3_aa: ASSLGGGAPQH
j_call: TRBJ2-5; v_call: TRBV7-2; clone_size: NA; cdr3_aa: ASSPNSGREGETQY
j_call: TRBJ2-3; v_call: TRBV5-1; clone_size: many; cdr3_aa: ASRDSRGADTQY
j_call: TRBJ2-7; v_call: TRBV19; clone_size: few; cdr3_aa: ASSTYNEQY
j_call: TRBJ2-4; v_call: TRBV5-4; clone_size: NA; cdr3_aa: ASSLSLESKNIQY
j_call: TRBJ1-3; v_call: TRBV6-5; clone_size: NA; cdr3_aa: ASSSQPGLSGNTIY
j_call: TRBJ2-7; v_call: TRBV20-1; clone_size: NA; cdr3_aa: SGGDPSYEQY
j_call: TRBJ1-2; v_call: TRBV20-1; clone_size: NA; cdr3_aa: SASRQTTRSGYGYT
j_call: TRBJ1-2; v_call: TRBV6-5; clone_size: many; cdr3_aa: ASSTGGGAVAGYT
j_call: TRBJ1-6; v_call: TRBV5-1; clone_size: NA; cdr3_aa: ASSAGSNSPLH
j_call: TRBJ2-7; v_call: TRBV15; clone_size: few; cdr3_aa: ATSGDGVSGRRY
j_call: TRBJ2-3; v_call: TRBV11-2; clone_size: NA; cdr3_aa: ASSLGQTLLEDTQY